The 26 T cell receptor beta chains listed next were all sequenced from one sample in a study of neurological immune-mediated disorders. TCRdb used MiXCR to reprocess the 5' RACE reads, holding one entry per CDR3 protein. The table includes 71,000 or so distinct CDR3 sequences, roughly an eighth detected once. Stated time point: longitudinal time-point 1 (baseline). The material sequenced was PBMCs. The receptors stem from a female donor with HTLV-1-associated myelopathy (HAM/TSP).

In nucleotides, the CDR3 is TGTGCCAGCAGCTGGGACAGGGATGCTAACTATGGCTACACCTTC. Translation: CASSWDRDANYGYTF. This chain connects TRBV7-9 to TRBJ1-2; 9 bases fit TRBD1. Losses at the gene ends were 4 bases for V and 0 bases for J; bases not matched to a gene: 3. The CDR3 extends over 15 amino acids. Germline lookup yields CDR1 SEHNR and CDR2 FQNEAQ (reference sequence). Using reference TRBV7-9 and TRBJ1-2 for the parts outside the CDR3, the full variable domain is DTGVSQNPRHKITKRGQNVTFRCDPISEHNRLYWYRQTLGQGPEFLTYFQNEAQLEKSRLLSDRFSAERPKGSFSTLEIQRTEQGDSAMYLCASSWDRDANYGYTFGSGTRLTVV.

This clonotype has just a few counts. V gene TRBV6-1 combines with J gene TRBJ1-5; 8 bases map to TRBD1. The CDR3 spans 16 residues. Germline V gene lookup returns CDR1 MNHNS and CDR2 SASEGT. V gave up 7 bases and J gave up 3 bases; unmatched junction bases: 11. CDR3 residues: CASILAPTGVNQPQHF. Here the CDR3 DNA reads TGTGCCAGCATCCTAGCCCCGACAGGGGTCAATCAGCCCCAGCATTTT.

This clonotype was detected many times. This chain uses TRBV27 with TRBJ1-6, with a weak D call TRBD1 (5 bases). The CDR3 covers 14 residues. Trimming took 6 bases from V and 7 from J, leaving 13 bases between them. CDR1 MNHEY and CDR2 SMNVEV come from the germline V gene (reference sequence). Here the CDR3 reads CASRRDRPNSPLHF. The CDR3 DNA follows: TGTGCCAGCAGGAGGGACCGCCCCAATTCACCCCTCCACTTT.

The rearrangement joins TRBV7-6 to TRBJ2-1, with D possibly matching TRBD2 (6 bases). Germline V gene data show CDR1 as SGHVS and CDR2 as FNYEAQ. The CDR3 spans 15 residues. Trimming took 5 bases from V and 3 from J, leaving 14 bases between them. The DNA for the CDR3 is TGTGCCAGCAGCAACCGGGGGTATCTCTACAATGAGCAGTTCTTC. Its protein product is CASSNRGYLYNEQFF. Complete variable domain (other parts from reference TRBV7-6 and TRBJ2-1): GAGVSQSPRYKVTKRGQDVALRCDPISGHVSLYWYRQALGQGPEFLTYFNYEAQQDKSGLPNDRFSAERPEGSISTLTIQRTEQRDSAMYRCASSNRGYLYNEQFFGPGTRLTVL.

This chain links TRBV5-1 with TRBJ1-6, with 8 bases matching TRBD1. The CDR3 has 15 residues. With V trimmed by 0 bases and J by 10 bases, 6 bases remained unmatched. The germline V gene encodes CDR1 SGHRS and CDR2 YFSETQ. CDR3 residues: CASSLGTGTESPLHF. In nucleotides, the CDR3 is TGCGCCAGCAGCTTGGGGACAGGGACAGAATCACCCCTCCACTTT.

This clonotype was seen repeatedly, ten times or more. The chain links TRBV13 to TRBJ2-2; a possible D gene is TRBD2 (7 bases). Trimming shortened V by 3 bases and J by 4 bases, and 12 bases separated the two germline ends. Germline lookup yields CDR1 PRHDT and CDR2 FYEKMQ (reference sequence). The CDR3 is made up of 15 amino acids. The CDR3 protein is CASSLYREGTGELFF. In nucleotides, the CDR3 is TGTGCCAGCAGCTTGTACAGGGAGGGCACCGGGGAGCTGTTTTTT.

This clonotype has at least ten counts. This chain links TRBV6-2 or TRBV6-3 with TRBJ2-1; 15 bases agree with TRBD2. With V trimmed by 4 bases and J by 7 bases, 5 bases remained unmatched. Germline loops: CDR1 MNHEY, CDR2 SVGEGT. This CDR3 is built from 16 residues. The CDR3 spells CASSSLGLAGGNEQFF. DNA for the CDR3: TGTGCCAGCAGTTCTCTGGGACTAGCGGGGGGTAATGAGCAGTTCTTC.

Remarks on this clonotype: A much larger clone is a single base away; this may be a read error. As DNA, the CDR3 is TGTGCCAGCAGCGCACAGGTTATCTCAGATACGCAGTATTTT. Encoded protein: CASSAQVISDTQYF. The V call is TRBV14, the J call TRBJ2-3; TRBD1 might be the D (5 bases). This CDR3 spans 14 amino acids. With 5 bases removed from V and 4 bases from J, the gap between germline ends came to 13 bases. CDR1 is SGHDN and CDR2 is FVKESK in the germline V gene.

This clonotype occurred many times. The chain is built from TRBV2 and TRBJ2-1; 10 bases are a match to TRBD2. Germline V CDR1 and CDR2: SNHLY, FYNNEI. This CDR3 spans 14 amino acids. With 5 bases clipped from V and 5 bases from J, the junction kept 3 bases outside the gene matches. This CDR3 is CASSLAGAHNEQFF. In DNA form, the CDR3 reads TGTGCCAGCAGTCTAGCGGGGGCCCACAATGAGCAGTTCTTC. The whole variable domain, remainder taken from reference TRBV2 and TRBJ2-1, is EPEVTQTPSHQVTQMGQEVILRCVPISNHLYFYWYRQILGQKVEFLVSFYNNEISEKSEIFDDQFSVERPDGSNFTLKIRSTKLEDSAMYFCASSLAGAHNEQFFGPGTRLTVL.

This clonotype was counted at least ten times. CDR3: CASNSGESNQPQHF. In nucleotides, the CDR3 is TGTGCCAGCAATTCAGGGGAGTCCAATCAGCCCCAGCATTTT. The chain links TRBV28 to TRBJ1-5; the D gene is possibly TRBD1 (6 bases). V lost 7 bases and J lost 3, with 13 bases in between. This CDR3 has 14 residues. Germline assignment: CDR1 MDHEN and CDR2 SYDVKM.

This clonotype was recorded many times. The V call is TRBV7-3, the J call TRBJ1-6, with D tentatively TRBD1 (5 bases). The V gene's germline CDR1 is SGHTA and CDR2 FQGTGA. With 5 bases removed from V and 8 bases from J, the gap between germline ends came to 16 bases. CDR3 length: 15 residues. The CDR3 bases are TGTGCCAGCAGCCTGCTAACGGGGGGTGATTCACCCCTCCACTTT. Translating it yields CASSLLTGGDSPLHF.

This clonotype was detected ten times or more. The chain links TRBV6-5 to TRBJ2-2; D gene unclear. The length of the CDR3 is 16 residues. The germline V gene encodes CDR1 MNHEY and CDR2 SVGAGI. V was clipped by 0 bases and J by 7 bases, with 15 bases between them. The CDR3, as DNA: TGTGCCAGCAGTTACTCCCGGCAGGCTAGTGACGGGGAGCTGTTTTTT. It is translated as CASSYSRQASDGELFF.

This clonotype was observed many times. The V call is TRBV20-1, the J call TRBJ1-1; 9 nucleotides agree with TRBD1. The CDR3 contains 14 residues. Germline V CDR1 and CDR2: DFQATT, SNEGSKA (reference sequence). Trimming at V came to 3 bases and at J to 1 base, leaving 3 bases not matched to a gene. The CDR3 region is CSARKTGGNTEAFF. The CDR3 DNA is TGCAGTGCTAGGAAGACAGGGGGGAACACTGAAGCTTTCTTT.

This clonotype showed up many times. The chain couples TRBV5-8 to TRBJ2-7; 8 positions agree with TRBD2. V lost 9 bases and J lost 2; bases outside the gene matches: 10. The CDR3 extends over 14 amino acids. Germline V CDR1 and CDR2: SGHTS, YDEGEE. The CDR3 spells CANKKRGPTYEQYF. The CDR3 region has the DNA TGTGCCAACAAGAAGCGGGGGCCTACCTACGAGCAGTACTTC. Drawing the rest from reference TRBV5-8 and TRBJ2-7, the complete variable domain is EAGVTQSPTHLIKTRGQQATLRCSPISGHTSVYWYQQALGLGLQFLLWYDEGEERNRGNFPPRFSGRQFPNYSSELNVNALELEDSALYLCANKKRGPTYEQYFGPGTRLTVT.

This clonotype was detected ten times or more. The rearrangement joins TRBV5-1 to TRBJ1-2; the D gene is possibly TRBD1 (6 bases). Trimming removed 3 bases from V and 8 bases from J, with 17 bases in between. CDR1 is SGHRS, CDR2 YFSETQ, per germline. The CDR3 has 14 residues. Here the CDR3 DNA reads TGCGCCAGCAGCTCGGGAGCAGGGGCCGTGGGCTACACCTTC. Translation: CASSSGAGAVGYTF.

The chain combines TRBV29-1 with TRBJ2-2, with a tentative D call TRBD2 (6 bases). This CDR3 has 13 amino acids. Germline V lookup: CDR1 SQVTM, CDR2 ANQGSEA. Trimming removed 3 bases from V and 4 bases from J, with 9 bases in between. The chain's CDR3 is CSVEGGGTGELFF. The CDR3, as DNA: TGCAGCGTTGAGGGGGGAGGCACCGGGGAGCTGTTTTTT.

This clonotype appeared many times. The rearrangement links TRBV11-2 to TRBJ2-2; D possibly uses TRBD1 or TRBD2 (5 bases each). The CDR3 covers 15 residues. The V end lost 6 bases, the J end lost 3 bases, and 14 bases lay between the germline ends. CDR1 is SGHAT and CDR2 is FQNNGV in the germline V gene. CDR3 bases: TGTGCCAGCAGTCGGGACCTAGGGGACACCGGGGAGCTGTTTTTT. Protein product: CASSRDLGDTGELFF. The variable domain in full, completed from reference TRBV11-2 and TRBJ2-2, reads EAGVAQSPRYKIIEKRQSVAFWCNPISGHATLYWYQQILGQGPKLLIQFQNNGVVDDSQLPKDRFSAERLKGVDSTLKIQPAKLEDSAVYLCASSRDLGDTGELFFGEGSRLTVL.

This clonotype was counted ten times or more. This CDR3 reads CASSATWMQFF. For the CDR3, the DNA is TGTGCCAGCAGCGCGACTTGGATGCAGTTCTTC. The chain combines TRBV6-6 with TRBJ2-1; D is unclear. Germline V lookup: CDR1 MNHNY, CDR2 SVGAGI (reference sequence). The CDR3 loop spans 11 amino acids. Deletions cut 6 bases from V and 12 bases from J, with 12 bases between.

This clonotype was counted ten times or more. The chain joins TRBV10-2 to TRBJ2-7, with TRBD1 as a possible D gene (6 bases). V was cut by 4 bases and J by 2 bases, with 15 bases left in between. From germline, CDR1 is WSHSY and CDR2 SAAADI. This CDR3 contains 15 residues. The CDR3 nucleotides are TGCGCCAGCAGTGGGACAGCACCACCCCCCTACGAGCAGTACTTC. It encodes CASSGTAPPPYEQYF.

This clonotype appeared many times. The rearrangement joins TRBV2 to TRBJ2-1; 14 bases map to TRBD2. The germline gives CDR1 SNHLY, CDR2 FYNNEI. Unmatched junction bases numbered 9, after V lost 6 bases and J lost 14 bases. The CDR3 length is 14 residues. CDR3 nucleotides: TGTGCCAGCAGCTGGAAGACTAGCGGGGGGGCTGAGTTCTTC. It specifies CASSWKTSGGAEFF.

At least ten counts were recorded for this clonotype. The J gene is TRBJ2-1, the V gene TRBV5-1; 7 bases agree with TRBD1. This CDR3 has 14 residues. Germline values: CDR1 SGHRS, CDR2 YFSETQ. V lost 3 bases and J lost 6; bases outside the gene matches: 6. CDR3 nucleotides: TGCGCCAGCAGCTATGGGGACAGTAGCAATGAGCAGTTCTTC. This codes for CASSYGDSSNEQFF. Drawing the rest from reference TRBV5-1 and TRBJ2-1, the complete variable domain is KAGVTQTPRYLIKTRGQQVTLSCSPISGHRSVSWYQQTPGQGLQFLFEYFSETQRNKGNFPGRFSGRQFSNSRSEMNVSTLELGDSALYLCASSYGDSSNEQFFGPGTRLTVL.

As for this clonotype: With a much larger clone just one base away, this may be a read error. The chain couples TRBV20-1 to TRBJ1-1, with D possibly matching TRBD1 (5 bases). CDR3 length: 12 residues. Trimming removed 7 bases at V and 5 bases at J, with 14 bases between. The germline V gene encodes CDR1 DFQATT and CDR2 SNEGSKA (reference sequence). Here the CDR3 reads CSDSGGATEAFF. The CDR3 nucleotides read TGCAGTGATAGTGGAGGGGCGACTGAAGCTTTCTTT.

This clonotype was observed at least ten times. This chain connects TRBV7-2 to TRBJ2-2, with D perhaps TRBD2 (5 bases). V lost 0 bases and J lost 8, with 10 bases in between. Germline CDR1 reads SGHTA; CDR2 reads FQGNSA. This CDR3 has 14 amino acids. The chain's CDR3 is CASSLAVGEGELFF. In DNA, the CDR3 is TGTGCCAGCAGCTTAGCGGTCGGGGAGGGGGAGCTGTTTTTT.

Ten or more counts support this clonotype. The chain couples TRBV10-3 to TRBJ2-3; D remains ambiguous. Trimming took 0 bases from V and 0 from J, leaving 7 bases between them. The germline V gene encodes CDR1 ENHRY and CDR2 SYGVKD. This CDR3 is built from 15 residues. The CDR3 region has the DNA TGTGCCATCAGTGAGTCATGGGAAAGCACAGATACGCAGTATTTT. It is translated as CAISESWESTDTQYF.

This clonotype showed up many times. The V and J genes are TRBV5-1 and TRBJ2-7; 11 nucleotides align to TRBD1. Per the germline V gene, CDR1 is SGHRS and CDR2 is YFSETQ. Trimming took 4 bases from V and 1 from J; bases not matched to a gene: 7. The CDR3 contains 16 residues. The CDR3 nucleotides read TGCGCCAGCAGCGGGGCGGGGACAGGGGGGTCCTACGAGCAGTACTTC. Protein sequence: CASSGAGTGGSYEQYF.

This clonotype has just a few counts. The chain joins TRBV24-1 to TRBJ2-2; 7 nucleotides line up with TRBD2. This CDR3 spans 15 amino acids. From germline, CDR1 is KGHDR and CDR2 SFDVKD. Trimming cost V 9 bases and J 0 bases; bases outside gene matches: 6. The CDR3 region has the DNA TGTGCCACCGGGGGGGACGCCCCGAACACCGGGGAGCTGTTTTTT. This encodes CATGGDAPNTGELFF.